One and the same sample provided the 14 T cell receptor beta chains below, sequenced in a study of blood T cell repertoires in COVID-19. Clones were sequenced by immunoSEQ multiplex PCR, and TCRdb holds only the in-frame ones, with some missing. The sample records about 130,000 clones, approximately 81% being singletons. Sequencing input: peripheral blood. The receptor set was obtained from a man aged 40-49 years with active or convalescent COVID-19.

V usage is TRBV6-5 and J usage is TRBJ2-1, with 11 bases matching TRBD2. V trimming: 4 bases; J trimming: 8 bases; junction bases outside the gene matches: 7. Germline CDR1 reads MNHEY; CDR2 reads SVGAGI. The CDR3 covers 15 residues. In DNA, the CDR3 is TGTGCCAGCAGTTTCGGACTAGCGGGTGTCGATGAGCAGTTCTTC. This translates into CASSFGLAGVDEQFF.

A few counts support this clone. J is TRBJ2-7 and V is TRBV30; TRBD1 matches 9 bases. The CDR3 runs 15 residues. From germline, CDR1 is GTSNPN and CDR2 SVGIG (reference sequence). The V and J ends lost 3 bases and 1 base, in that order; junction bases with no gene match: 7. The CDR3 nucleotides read TGTGCCTGGAGCCCGGGACAGGGTATGTCCTACGAGCAGTACTTC. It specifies CAWSPGQGMSYEQYF.

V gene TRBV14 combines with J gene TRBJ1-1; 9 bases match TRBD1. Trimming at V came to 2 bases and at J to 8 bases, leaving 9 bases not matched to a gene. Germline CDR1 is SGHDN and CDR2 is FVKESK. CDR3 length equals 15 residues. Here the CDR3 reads CASSQPGQGSGEAFF. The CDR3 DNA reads TGTGCCAGCAGCCAACCGGGACAGGGATCTGGAGAAGCTTTCTTT.

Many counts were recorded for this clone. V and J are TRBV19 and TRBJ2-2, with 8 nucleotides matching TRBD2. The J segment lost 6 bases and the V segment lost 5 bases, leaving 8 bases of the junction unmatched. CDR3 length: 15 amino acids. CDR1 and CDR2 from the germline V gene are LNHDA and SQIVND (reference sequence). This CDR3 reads CASSGDPAGAGELFF. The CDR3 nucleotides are TGTGCCAGTAGTGGGGACCCAGCGGGAGCCGGGGAGCTGTTTTTT.

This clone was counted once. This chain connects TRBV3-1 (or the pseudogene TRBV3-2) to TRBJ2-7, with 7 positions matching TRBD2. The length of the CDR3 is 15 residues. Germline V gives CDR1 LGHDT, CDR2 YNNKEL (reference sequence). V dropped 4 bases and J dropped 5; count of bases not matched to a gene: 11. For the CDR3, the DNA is TGTGCCAGCAGCCCCCTCGGGGGGAGCTTGAACGAGCAGTACTTC. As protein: CASSPLGGSLNEQYF.

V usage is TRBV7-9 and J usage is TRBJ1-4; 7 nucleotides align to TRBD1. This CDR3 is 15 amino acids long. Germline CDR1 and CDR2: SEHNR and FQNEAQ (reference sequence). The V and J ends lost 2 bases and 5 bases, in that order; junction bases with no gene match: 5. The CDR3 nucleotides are TGTGCCAGCAGCTTATTCGGGACAGAAAATGAAAAACTGTTTTTT. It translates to CASSLFGTENEKLFF. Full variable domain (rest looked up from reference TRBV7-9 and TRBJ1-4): DTGVSQNPRHKITKRGQNVTFRCDPISEHNRLYWYRQTLGQGPEFLTYFQNEAQLEKSRLLSDRFSAERPKGSFSTLEIQRTEQGDSAMYLCASSLFGTENEKLFFGSGTQLSVL.

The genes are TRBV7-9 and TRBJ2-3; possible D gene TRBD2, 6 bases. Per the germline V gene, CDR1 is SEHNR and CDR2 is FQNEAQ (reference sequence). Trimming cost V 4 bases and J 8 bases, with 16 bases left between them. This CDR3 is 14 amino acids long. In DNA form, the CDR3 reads TGTGCCAGCAGCTCTGCCGGGCGGGGTGGTACGCAGTATTTT. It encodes CASSSAGRGGTQYF.

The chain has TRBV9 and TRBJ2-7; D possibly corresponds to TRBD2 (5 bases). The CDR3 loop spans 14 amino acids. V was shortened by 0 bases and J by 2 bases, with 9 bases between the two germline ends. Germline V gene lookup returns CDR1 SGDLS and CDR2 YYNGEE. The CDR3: CASSVGTAAYEQYF. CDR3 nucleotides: TGTGCCAGCAGCGTAGGGACTGCAGCCTACGAGCAGTACTTC.

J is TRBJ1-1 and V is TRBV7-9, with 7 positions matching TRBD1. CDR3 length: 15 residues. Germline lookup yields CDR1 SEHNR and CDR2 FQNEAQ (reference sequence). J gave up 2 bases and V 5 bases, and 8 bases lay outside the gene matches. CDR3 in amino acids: CASSPSTGVNTEAFF. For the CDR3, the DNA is TGTGCCAGCAGCCCCTCAACAGGGGTAAACACTGAAGCTTTCTTT. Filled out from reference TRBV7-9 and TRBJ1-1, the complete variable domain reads DTGVSQNPRHKITKRGQNVTFRCDPISEHNRLYWYRQTLGQGPEFLTYFQNEAQLEKSRLLSDRFSAERPKGSFSTLEIQRTEQGDSAMYLCASSPSTGVNTEAFFGQGTRLTVV.

The CDR3 DNA reads TGTGCCAGCAGCATGGACTTGACTGACGGCTACACCTTC. Its translation is CASSMDLTDGYTF. The gene calls are TRBV6-5 and TRBJ1-2; D unresolved. This CDR3 has 13 residues. CDR1 is MNHEY and CDR2 is SVGAGI in the germline V gene. Deletions cut 6 bases from V and 8 bases from J, with 16 bases between.

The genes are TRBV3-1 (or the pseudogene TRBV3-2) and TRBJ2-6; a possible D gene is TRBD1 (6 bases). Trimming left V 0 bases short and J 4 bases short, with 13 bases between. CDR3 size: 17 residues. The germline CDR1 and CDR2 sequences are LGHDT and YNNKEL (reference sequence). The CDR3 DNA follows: TGTGCCAGCAGCCAAGAAATAGGGGGAGCGGGGGCCAACGTCCTGACTTTC. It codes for CASSQEIGGAGANVLTF.

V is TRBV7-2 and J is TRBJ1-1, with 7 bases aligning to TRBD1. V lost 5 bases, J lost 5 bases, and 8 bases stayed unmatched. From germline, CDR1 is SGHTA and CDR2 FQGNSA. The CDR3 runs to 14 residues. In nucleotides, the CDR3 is TGTGCCAGCAGCCTAACAGGGGCAGGAACTGAAGCTTTCTTT. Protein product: CASSLTGAGTEAFF.

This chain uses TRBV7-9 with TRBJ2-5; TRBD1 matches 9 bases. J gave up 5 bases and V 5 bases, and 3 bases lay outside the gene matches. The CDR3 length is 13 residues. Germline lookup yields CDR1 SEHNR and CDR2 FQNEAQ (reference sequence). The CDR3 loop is CASSQGQGETQYF. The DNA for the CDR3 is TGTGCCAGCAGCCAAGGACAGGGGGAGACCCAGTACTTC.

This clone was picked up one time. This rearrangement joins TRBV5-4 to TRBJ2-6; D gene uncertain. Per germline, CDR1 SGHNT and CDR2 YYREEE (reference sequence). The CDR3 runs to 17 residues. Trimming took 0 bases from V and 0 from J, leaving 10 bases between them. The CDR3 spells CASSLDRGSSGANVLTF. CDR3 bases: TGTGCCAGCAGCTTGGATCGCGGAAGCTCTGGGGCCAACGTCCTGACTTTC. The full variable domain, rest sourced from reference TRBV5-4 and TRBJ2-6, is ETGVTQSPTHLIKTRGQQVTLRCSSQSGHNTVSWYQQALGQGPQFIFQYYREEENGRGNFPPRFSGLQFPNYSSELNVNALELDDSALYLCASSLDRGSSGANVLTFGAGSRLTVL.